The 3 T cell receptor beta chains in this list originate from one sample, sequenced in a study of T-cell reconstitution after alpha-beta-depleted transplantation in children. The authors prepared the TCRbeta library with unique molecular identifiers. MiXCR, run by TCRdb on the PCR reads, gives a single entry per CDR3 protein. The data show 900,000 or so distinct CDR3 sequences, approximately 15% seen once. The specimen comprised PBMCs, mostly from graft donor cells, sampled 360 days after TCRalphabeta/CD19-depleted stem cell transplant. The receptors derive from a male patient under 18 who had a stem cell transplant for acute lymphoblastic leukemia, so the T cells may come from the graft donor.

The CDR3, as DNA: TGCAGTGCTGGTGGGGACAGGTCCTACAATGAGCAGTTCTTC. Amino acid sequence: CSAGGDRSYNEQFF. V usage is TRBV20-1 and J usage is TRBJ2-1, with 8 bases that match TRBD1. In germline, CDR1 is DFQATT, CDR2 SNEGSKA (reference sequence). The CDR3 sequence is 14 residues long. The V segment lost 5 bases and the J segment 1 base; nucleotides outside the gene matches: 4.

This clonotype has a handful of counts. The chain couples TRBV10-3 to TRBJ1-5, with a weak D call TRBD1 (5 bases). The germline V and J ends were trimmed by 3 bases and 9 bases, with 21 bases remaining between them. The CDR3 sequence is 16 residues long. The germline V gene encodes CDR1 ENHRY and CDR2 SYGVKD. CDR3 bases: TGTGCCATCAGTGATCTCCGGGACGAAGGCCGGACGCCCCAGCATTTT. Residues: CAISDLRDEGRTPQHF.

The chain has TRBV14 and TRBJ2-1; perhaps TRBD1 as D (8 bases). CDR1 and CDR2 (germline): SGHDN, FVKESK. The CDR3 spans 15 residues. Trimming stripped 4 bases from V and 9 bases from J, with 19 bases between. The CDR3 DNA follows: TGTGCCAGCAGCCTTGGACTAGTCGGACAGGGTGAGCAGTTCTTC. Its translation is CASSLGLVGQGEQFF. Filled out from reference TRBV14 and TRBJ2-1, the complete variable domain reads EAGVTQFPSHSVIEKGQTVTLRCDPISGHDNLYWYRRVMGKEIKFLLHFVKESKQDESGMPNNRFLAERTGGTYSTLKVQPAELEDSGVYFCASSLGLVGQGEQFFGPGTRLTVL.